These 14 T cell receptor beta chains share one sample of origin, sequenced in a study of vaccination and CD4 T cells after COVID-19. TCRdb reprocessed the PCR reads via MiXCR and lists one record per CDR3 protein. This table has under 20,000 distinct CDR3 sequences, around 68% appearing once. The sample in question was CD4+ T cells from blood, obtained before SARS-CoV-2 vaccination. These receptors all come from a human donor who had recovered from COVID-19.

This chain links TRBV24-1 with TRBJ2-1; tentatively, D is TRBD2 (6 bases). The CDR3 is made up of 16 amino acids. Germline V gene data show CDR1 as KGHDR and CDR2 as SFDVKD. Trimming left V 4 bases short and J 0 bases short, with 12 bases between. CDR3 sequence reads: CATSDQTGSSYNEQFF. The CDR3, as DNA: TGTGCCACCAGTGACCAAACCGGGAGCTCCTACAATGAGCAGTTCTTC.

The sample holds one count of this clonotype. J is TRBJ2-5 and V is TRBV10-3; TRBD2 is a possible D gene (5 bases). Deletions cut 6 bases from V and 5 bases from J, with 13 bases between. This CDR3 spans 13 amino acids. The germline CDR1 and CDR2 sequences are ENHRY and SYGVKD. The CDR3 sequence is CAISPRAHETQYF. As DNA, the CDR3 is TGTGCCATCAGCCCGCGGGCGCACGAGACCCAGTACTTC.

This clonotype came up a few times. The CDR3, as DNA: TGCAGTGCTAGTATCCTCCGTCTGGGAGAGGGGGAGACCCAGTACTTC. Its protein product is CSASILRLGEGETQYF. This rearrangement joins TRBV20-1 to TRBJ2-5, with D perhaps being TRBD1 or TRBD2 (5 bases each). The germline CDR1 and CDR2 sequences are DFQATT and SNEGSKA (reference sequence). With 3 bases removed from V and 5 bases from J, the gap between germline ends came to 22 bases. The length of the CDR3 is 16 residues.

J is TRBJ2-2 and V is TRBV15; 8 bases are a match to TRBD1. CDR1 and CDR2 from the germline V gene are LNHNV and YYDKDF (reference sequence). V shed 10 bases, J shed 4 bases, and the junction held 5 bases outside the gene matches. This CDR3 is 13 amino acids long. The CDR3 nucleotides are TGTGCCAGCTCGACAGGGGCCACCGGGGAGCTGTTTTTT. As protein: CASSTGATGELFF.

J is TRBJ2-3 and V is TRBV20-1; tentatively, D is TRBD2 (5 bases). The germline V gene has CDR1 DFQATT and CDR2 SNEGSKA (reference sequence). The CDR3 contains 13 residues. V lost 6 bases to trimming and J lost 5 bases, with 15 bases between them. CDR3 loop: CSAETRTRDTQYF. In nucleotides, the CDR3 is TGCAGTGCCGAAACTAGAACTCGAGATACGCAGTATTTT.

The V call is TRBV6-1, the J call TRBJ2-7; D is undetermined. The CDR3 is 12 amino acids. V gave up 8 bases and J gave up 4 bases, with 12 bases separating them. From germline, CDR1 is MNHNS and CDR2 SASEGT. The CDR3 DNA is TGTGCCAGCTCACAGATGCAATACGAGCAGTACTTC. Translation: CASSQMQYEQYF.

The chain carries TRBV11-1 and TRBJ2-7, with 8 positions matching TRBD1. The length of the CDR3 is 12 residues. Germline V gives CDR1 SGHAT, CDR2 FQDESV (reference sequence). J was trimmed by 7 bases and V by 5 bases; bases with no gene match: 4. The CDR3 coding sequence is TGTGCCAGCAGCGGACAGGGACGAGAGCAGTACTTC. It encodes CASSGQGREQYF.

This clonotype came up a few times. As DNA, the CDR3 is TGTGCCAGCAGCCCAGGGACTAGCGGGCTGAAGACCCAGTACTTC. It is translated as CASSPGTSGLKTQYF. This chain connects TRBV11-2 to TRBJ2-5; TRBD2 aligns across 12 bases. V shed 5 bases and J 6 bases; nucleotides not matched to a gene: 7. The CDR3 is 15 amino acids. In germline, CDR1 is SGHAT, CDR2 FQNNGV.

The chain joins TRBV7-8 to TRBJ2-1; 15 nucleotides align to TRBD2. The trim removed 5 bases at V and 8 bases at J, leaving 4 bases unmatched. The CDR3 extends over 15 amino acids. In germline, CDR1 is SGHVS, CDR2 FQNEAQ. The CDR3 nucleotides read TGTGCCAGCAGCCCGGGACTAGCGGGAGGTTATGAGCAGTTCTTC. As protein: CASSPGLAGGYEQFF.

This clonotype was observed a few times. The CDR3 sequence: CAINTGTGANVLTF. CDR3 DNA sequence: TGTGCCATTAACACAGGGACTGGGGCCAACGTCCTGACTTTC. The chain couples TRBV19 to TRBJ2-6, with D possibly being TRBD1 (6 bases). Trimming shortened V by 10 bases and J by 2 bases, and 12 bases separated the two germline ends. The germline V gene has CDR1 LNHDA and CDR2 SQIVND (reference sequence). This CDR3 has 14 residues.

The chain has TRBV20-1 and TRBJ2-5; 9 nucleotides align to TRBD2. Germline trimming cut 0 bases from V and 5 bases from J; bases unmatched to any gene: 1. Germline V gene lookup returns CDR1 DFQATT and CDR2 SNEGSKA (reference sequence). The CDR3 has 13 amino acids. Here the CDR3 DNA reads TGCAGTGCTAGAGACGGGACTAGCGAGACCCAGTACTTC. This sequence encodes CSARDGTSETQYF.

This clonotype was observed a few times. This sequence joins TRBV15 and TRBJ2-5; D not resolved. Looked up from germline, CDR1 is LNHNV and CDR2 is YYDKDF (reference sequence). The V end lost 1 base, the J end lost 5 bases, and 11 bases lay between the germline ends. CDR3 length equals 14 residues. CDR3 DNA: TGTGCCACCAGCAGAGTTGGGCTGGAGGAGACCCAGTACTTC. Its protein is CATSRVGLEETQYF. Full variable domain (rest looked up from reference TRBV15 and TRBJ2-5): DAMVIQNPRYQVTQFGKPVTLSCSQTLNHNVMYWYQQKSSQAPKLLFHYYDKDFNNEADTPDNFQSRRPNTSFCFLDIRSPGLGDTAMYLCATSRVGLEETQYFGPGTRLLVL.

The genes are TRBV20-1 and TRBJ2-7; TRBD2 agrees at 7 bases. The CDR3 length is 15 residues. The germline gives CDR1 DFQATT, CDR2 SNEGSKA (reference sequence). V trimming: 6 bases; J trimming: 3 bases; junction bases outside the gene matches: 14. CDR3: CSASLSGDYSYEQYF. CDR3 DNA sequence: TGCAGTGCCAGCCTAAGTGGGGACTACAGCTACGAGCAGTACTTC.

The genes are TRBV20-1 and TRBJ2-4; D remains unclear. Germline V gene data show CDR1 as DFQATT and CDR2 as SNEGSKA (reference sequence). The CDR3 length is 15 residues. The germline V and J ends were trimmed by 0 bases and 5 bases, with 14 bases remaining between them. The DNA for the CDR3 is TGCAGTGCTAGAGATCGAGGATCCCGACAAAACATTCAGTACTTC. Its protein product is CSARDRGSRQNIQYF.